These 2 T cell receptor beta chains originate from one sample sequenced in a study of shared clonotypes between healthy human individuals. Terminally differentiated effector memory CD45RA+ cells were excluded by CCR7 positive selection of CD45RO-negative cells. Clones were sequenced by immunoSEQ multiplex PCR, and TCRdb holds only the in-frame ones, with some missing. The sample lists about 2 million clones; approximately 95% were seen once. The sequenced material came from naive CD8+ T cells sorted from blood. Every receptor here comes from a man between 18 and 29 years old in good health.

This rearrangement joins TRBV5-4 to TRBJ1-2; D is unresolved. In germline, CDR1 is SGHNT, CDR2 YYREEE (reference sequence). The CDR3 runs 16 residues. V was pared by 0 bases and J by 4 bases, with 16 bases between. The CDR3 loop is CASSLDKGVDPYGYTF. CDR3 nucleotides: TGTGCCAGCAGCTTGGATAAGGGAGTCGATCCCTATGGCTACACCTTC.

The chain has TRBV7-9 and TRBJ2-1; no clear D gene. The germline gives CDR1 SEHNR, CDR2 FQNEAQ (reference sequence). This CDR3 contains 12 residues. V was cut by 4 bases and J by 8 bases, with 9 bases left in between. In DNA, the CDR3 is TGTGCCAGCAGCTACCAATCGGATGAGCAGTTCTTC. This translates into CASSYQSDEQFF. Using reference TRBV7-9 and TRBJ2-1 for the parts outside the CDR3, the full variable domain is DTGVSQNPRHKITKRGQNVTFRCDPISEHNRLYWYRQTLGQGPEFLTYFQNEAQLEKSRLLSDRFSAERPKGSFSTLEIQRTEQGDSAMYLCASSYQSDEQFFGPGTRLTVL.